Listed below are T cell receptor beta chains from one sample, sequenced in a study of CXCR3-negative and CXCR3-positive naive CD8 T cells. TCRdb reprocessed the 5' RACE reads; each CDR3 protein has one entry and no DNA is given. Its listing shows some 45,000 distinct CDR3 sequences. Sequencing used naive CXCR3- CD8+ T cells from blood. These TCRs come from a human donor in good health. Some clones in this sample may be carry-over from other donors' samples. CDR3s include the opening cysteine and the closing phenylalanine or tryptophan. The size of a clone is reported for some rows only, either as once, few or many, or as a class for expanded clones.

clone size,J gene,V gene,CDR3 protein
.,TRBJ2-3,TRBV5-1,CASSPDADTQYF
.,TRBJ1-2,TRBV12-3/TRBV12-4,CASVPGKNYGYTF
.,TRBJ2-2,TRBV6-4,CASSGSGTTGELFF
.,TRBJ2-7,TRBV6-2/TRBV6-3,CASTRDMTSYEQYF
.,TRBJ2-3,TRBV9,CASSDLGGGPTDTQYF
.,TRBJ2-2,TRBV20-1,CSARDVRGRSTGELFF
.,TRBJ1-1,TRBV12-3/TRBV12-4,CASSSIAGQGFRLAFF
.,TRBJ2-7,TRBV6-5,CASSYGQLDYEQYF
.,TRBJ2-3,TRBV5-1,CASSSDRGPDTQYF
.,TRBJ2-2,TRBV2,CASKRTNTGELFF
.,TRBJ1-2,TRBV20-1,CSADPQGPNYGYTF
.,TRBJ1-5,TRBV29-1,CSVGSWDSNQHQHF
.,TRBJ1-2,TRBV28,CASSPSGGGTYGYTF
.,TRBJ2-1,TRBV4-3,CASSQDGSDRGEQFF
medium-sized,TRBJ2-5,TRBV4-1,CASSQEGLAQETQYF
.,TRBJ1-1,TRBV29-1,CSVGHLNTEAFF
.,TRBJ2-1,TRBV12-3/TRBV12-4,CASSSGGLADNEQFF
.,TRBJ2-1,TRBV4-2,CASSQVTGDNEQFF
.,TRBJ1-1,TRBV5-1,CASSLQGSPEAFF
.,TRBJ2-7,TRBV28,CASSIPGDGLYEQYF
.,TRBJ2-7,TRBV29-1,CSVEDPDRTAYEQYF
.,TRBJ1-1,TRBV7-3,CASSLFPGTGANTEAFF
.,TRBJ2-3,TRBV6-5,CASSYSGLAGGPGTDTQYF
.,TRBJ2-1,TRBV12-3/TRBV12-4,CASSFSSGNEQFF
.,TRBJ2-3,TRBV6-2/TRBV6-3,CASSQAPPDTQYF
.,TRBJ2-7,TRBV7-9,CASSPGPTYEQYF
.,TRBJ2-3,TRBV4-3,CASSPLGTSGDTQYF
.,TRBJ2-5,TRBV28,CASRPDRGWQTQYF
.,TRBJ2-7,TRBV7-2,CASSLAESYEQYF
.,TRBJ1-1,TRBV6-5,CASSYSSTVNTEAFF
.,TRBJ1-2,TRBV25-1,CASEKPGQGYGYTF
.,TRBJ2-3,TRBV9,CASSSRQGADTQYF
.,TRBJ2-1,TRBV4-1,CASSHLAGKVDNEQFF
.,TRBJ2-7,TRBV7-2,CATDRAGGSYEQYF
.,TRBJ2-3,TRBV6-2/TRBV6-3,CASSRDPPDTQYF
.,TRBJ2-7,TRBV14,CASSQRGYSYEQYF
.,TRBJ2-3,TRBV5-4,CASGHTGGSLDTQYF